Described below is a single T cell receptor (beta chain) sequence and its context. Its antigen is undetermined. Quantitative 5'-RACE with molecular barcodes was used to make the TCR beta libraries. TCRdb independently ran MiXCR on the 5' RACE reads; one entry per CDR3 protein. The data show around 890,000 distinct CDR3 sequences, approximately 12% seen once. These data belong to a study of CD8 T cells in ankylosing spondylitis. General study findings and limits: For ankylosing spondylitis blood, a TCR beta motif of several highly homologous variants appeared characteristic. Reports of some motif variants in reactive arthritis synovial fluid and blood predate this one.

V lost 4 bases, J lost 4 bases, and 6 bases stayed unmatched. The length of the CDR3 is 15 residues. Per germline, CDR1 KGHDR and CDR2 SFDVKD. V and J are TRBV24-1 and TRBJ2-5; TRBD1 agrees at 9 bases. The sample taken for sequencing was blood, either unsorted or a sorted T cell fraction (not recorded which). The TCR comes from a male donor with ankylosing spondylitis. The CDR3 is CATSEPTGGGETQYF. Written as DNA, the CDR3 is TGTGCCACCAGTGAGCCTACAGGGGGCGGAGAGACCCAGTACTTC.